These 9 T cell receptor beta chains came from one sample sequenced in a study of response to subunit inactivated influenza vaccine. MiXCR, applied by TCRdb to the RT-PCR reads, yields one record per CDR3 protein. The sample lists hundreds of thousands of distinct CDR3 sequences; approximately 14% were seen once. The sample was PBMCs from blood, taken 11 to 12 days after vaccination. The receptors derive from a man between 45 and 60 years old who received an inactivated influenza vaccine.

This clonotype was detected only once. The chain combines TRBV6-2 or TRBV6-3 with TRBJ2-2, with D perhaps TRBD1 or TRBD2 (5 bases each). Looked up from germline, CDR1 is MNHEY and CDR2 is SVGEGT. Trimming took off 5 bases at V and 0 bases at J, with 22 bases between the two ends. CDR3 size: 19 residues. CDR3 loop: CASSVYAGTPSANTGELFF. Here the CDR3 DNA reads TGTGCCAGCAGTGTTTACGCTGGGACGCCCAGTGCGAACACCGGGGAGCTGTTTTTT.

This clonotype was found a few times. The CDR3, as DNA: TGTGCCAGCAGCTTTGGACAGGGCCCTTACAATGAGCAGTTCTTC. It translates to CASSFGQGPYNEQFF. The chain carries TRBV7-2 and TRBJ2-1; 8 nucleotides agree with TRBD1. V gave up 3 bases and J gave up 4 bases; unmatched junction bases: 5. From germline, CDR1 is SGHTA and CDR2 FQGNSA. The CDR3 extends over 15 amino acids.

Ten or more counts support this clonotype. This chain joins TRBV28 and TRBJ2-7; 7 bases line up with TRBD2. Per the germline V gene, CDR1 is MDHEN and CDR2 is SYDVKM. CDR3 length: 16 residues. The V gene end was trimmed by 4 bases and the J gene end by 2 bases; junction bases not matched to a gene: 11. DNA of the CDR3: TGTGCCAGCAGTTCCCGATGGGCGGGAGCCCCCTACGAGCAGTACTTC. Translated: CASSSRWAGAPYEQYF.

This clonotype showed up just a few times. J is TRBJ1-1 and V is TRBV5-1, with 7 bases that match TRBD1. Germline loops: CDR1 SGHRS, CDR2 YFSETQ. V was clipped by 0 bases and J by 4 bases; unmatched bases: 3. There are 14 residues in the CDR3. CDR3 sequence (DNA): TGCGCCAGCAGCTTGGAGACAGGGATCACTGAAGCTTTCTTT. Encoded protein: CASSLETGITEAFF.

This clonotype was seen repeatedly, ten times or more. The chain employs TRBV7-6 and TRBJ2-3; D gene unclear. Between the trimmed V and J ends, which lost 4 bases and 6 bases, there was a span of 11 bases. Germline V lookup: CDR1 SGHVS, CDR2 FNYEAQ. This CDR3 region has 13 residues. The CDR3 here is CASSSPLGDTQYF. Here the CDR3 DNA reads TGTGCCAGCAGCTCCCCCCTTGGGGATACGCAGTATTTT.

The gene calls are TRBV28 and TRBJ2-3; TRBD1 agrees at 8 bases. The V gene end was trimmed by 5 bases and the J gene end by 4 bases; junction bases not matched to a gene: 11. The CDR3 consists of 16 residues. Germline CDR1 is MDHEN and CDR2 is SYDVKM. The CDR3 here is CASSITGTGSPDTQYF. The CDR3 bases are TGTGCCAGCAGTATAACCGGGACAGGTAGTCCAGATACGCAGTATTTT.

This clonotype was recorded once. The V call is TRBV20-1, the J call TRBJ2-1; 14 positions match TRBD2. Trimming took 5 bases from V and 8 from J; bases not matched to a gene: 14. The CDR3 has 17 amino acids. Germline values: CDR1 DFQATT, CDR2 SNEGSKA (reference sequence). The CDR3 coding sequence is TGCAGTGCTCGAACAAACACCGGGACTAGCGGGAGCGATGAGCAGTTCTTC. Its translation: CSARTNTGTSGSDEQFF.

CDR3 loop: CASSRTRINEQFF. The DNA for the CDR3 is TGCGCCAGCAGCCGTACGAGAATCAATGAGCAGTTCTTC. The rearrangement links TRBV4-1 to TRBJ2-1, with D unresolved. Trimming pared 4 bases from V and 6 bases from J, leaving 10 bases between. The V gene's germline CDR1 is MGHRA and CDR2 YSYEKL. The CDR3 sequence is 13 residues long.

The gene calls are TRBV18 and TRBJ2-7; D remains unclear. Germline CDR1 reads KGHSH; CDR2 reads LQKENI. The germline V and J ends were trimmed by 0 bases and 3 bases, with 9 bases remaining between them. This CDR3 contains 14 residues. CDR3 in DNA: TGTGCCAGCTCACCACCGTCAAATTACTACGAGCAGTACTTC. Its protein is CASSPPSNYYEQYF.